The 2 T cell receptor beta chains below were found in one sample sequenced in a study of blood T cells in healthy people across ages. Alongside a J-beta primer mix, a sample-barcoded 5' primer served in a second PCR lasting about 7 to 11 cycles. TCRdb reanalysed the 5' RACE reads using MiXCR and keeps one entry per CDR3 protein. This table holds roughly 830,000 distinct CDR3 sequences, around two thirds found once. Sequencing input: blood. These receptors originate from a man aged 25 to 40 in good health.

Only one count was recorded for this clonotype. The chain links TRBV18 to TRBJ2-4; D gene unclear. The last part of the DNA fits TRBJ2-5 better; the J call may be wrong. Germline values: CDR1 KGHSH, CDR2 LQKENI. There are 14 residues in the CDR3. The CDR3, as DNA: TGTGCCAGCTCACCACCTGGCTTCCCAGAGACCCAGTACTTC. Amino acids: CASSPPGFPETQYF.

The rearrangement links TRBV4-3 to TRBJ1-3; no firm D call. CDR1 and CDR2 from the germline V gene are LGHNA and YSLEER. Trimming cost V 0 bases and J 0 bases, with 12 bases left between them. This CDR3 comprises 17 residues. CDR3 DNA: TGCGCCAGCAGCCAAGATCTTTTGGGCCTCTCTGGAAACACCATATATTTT. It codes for CASSQDLLGLSGNTIYF.